This entry lists 27 T cell receptor beta chains sequenced from one sample in a study of shared clonotypes between healthy human individuals. Sequencing was performed with immunoSEQ multiplex PCR; in TCRdb, only in-frame clones are kept and a portion is missing. The sample has around 2.5 million clones, roughly 93% seen once. Sequencing was carried out using naive CD4+ T cells from PBMCs. This sample's subset: CD45RA+ positively selected. Receptors were obtained from a man aged 18 to 30 in good health. Some clones in this sample may be carry-over from other donors' samples.

The chain carries TRBV7-8 and TRBJ2-7; weak D call: TRBD2 (6 bases). This CDR3 is built from 14 residues. Germline CDR1 reads SGHVS; CDR2 reads FQNEAQ. V shed 5 bases and J shed 1 base, with 12 bases lying between them. DNA for the CDR3: TGTGCCAGCAGCCCCCGGGAGAGGTCCTACGAGCAGTACTTC. Protein product: CASSPRERSYEQYF. Filled out from reference TRBV7-8 and TRBJ2-7, the complete variable domain reads GAGVSQSPRYKVAKRGQDVALRCDPISGHVSLFWYQQALGQGPEFLTYFQNEAQLDKSGLPSDRFFAERPEGSVSTLKIQRTQQEDSAVYLCASSPRERSYEQYFGPGTRLTVT.

The count of this clone is one. Here the CDR3 reads CSVEDRGTGGLEGEKLFF. The CDR3 nucleotides read TGCAGCGTTGAAGATCGGGGGACAGGGGGCCTAGAGGGAGAAAAACTGTTTTTT. This chain joins TRBV29-1 and TRBJ1-4; TRBD1 matches 12 bases. V lost 0 bases to trimming and J lost 8 bases; unmatched junction nucleotides: 13. CDR1 is SQVTM, CDR2 ANQGSEA, per germline. This CDR3 has 18 residues.

The chain has TRBV15 and TRBJ1-2; tentatively, D is TRBD1 (6 bases). Deletions cut 0 bases from V and 0 bases from J, with 8 bases between. CDR1 is LNHNV, CDR2 YYDKDF, per germline (reference sequence). The length of the CDR3 is 15 residues. The CDR3 coding sequence is TGTGCCACCAGCAGAGATCGGACAGCTAACTATGGCTACACCTTC. This translates into CATSRDRTANYGYTF.

The V and J genes are TRBV29-1 and TRBJ1-1; tentatively, D is TRBD1 (5 bases). Germline-derived CDR1 and CDR2 are SQVTM and ANQGSEA. CDR3 length: 13 amino acids. The germline V and J ends were trimmed by 5 bases and 7 bases, with 17 bases remaining between them. The CDR3 here is CSVNSDSRVEAFF. As DNA, the CDR3 is TGCAGCGTTAACTCAGACAGTCGGGTTGAAGCTTTCTTT. The whole variable domain, filled in from reference TRBV29-1 and TRBJ1-1, reads SAVISQKPSRDICQRGTSLTIQCQVDSQVTMMFWYRQQPGQSLTLIATANQGSEATYESGFVIDKFPISRPNLTFSTLTVSNMSPEDSSIYLCSVNSDSRVEAFFGQGTRLTVV.

As for this clone: This sample includes further DNA sequences coding for the same CDR3. V and J are TRBV5-4 and TRBJ2-5; possible D gene TRBD1, 6 bases. The CDR3 extends over 15 amino acids. Trimming stripped 0 bases from V and 3 bases from J, with 12 bases between. Per the germline V gene, CDR1 is SGHNT and CDR2 is YYREEE (reference sequence). The CDR3 is CASSLARAGEETQYF. CDR3 sequence (DNA): TGTGCCAGCAGCTTGGCAAGAGCAGGGGAAGAGACCCAGTACTTC. Full variable domain (remainder filled in from reference TRBV5-4 and TRBJ2-5): ETGVTQSPTHLIKTRGQQVTLRCSSQSGHNTVSWYQQALGQGPQFIFQYYREEENGRGNFPPRFSGLQFPNYSSELNVNALELDDSALYLCASSLARAGEETQYFGPGTRLLVL.

About this clone: Distinct nucleotide sequences in the sample also encode this CDR3. The chain is built from TRBV30 and TRBJ1-2; 7 nucleotides align to TRBD1. Germline assignment: CDR1 GTSNPN and CDR2 SVGIG (reference sequence). The length of the CDR3 is 12 residues. Trimming cost V 4 bases and J 3 bases; bases outside gene matches: 2. This CDR3 reads CAWTGGDYGYTF. The CDR3 region has the DNA TGTGCCTGGACAGGGGGTGACTATGGCTACACCTTC.

The CDR3 region has the DNA TGCGCCAGCAGCTTGGCCGGACTCTACAGGGCCACTGAAGCTTTCTTT. This sequence encodes CASSLAGLYRATEAFF. The chain has TRBV5-1 and TRBJ1-1; D possibly corresponds to TRBD1 (6 bases). CDR3 size: 16 residues. V dropped 0 bases and J dropped 4 bases, with 16 bases sitting between them. The germline CDR1 and CDR2 sequences are SGHRS and YFSETQ. Full variable domain (remainder filled in from reference TRBV5-1 and TRBJ1-1): KAGVTQTPRYLIKTRGQQVTLSCSPISGHRSVSWYQQTPGQGLQFLFEYFSETQRNKGNFPGRFSGRQFSNSRSEMNVSTLELGDSALYLCASSLAGLYRATEAFFGQGTRLTVV.

V and J are TRBV14 and TRBJ2-1, with TRBD2 matching 12 bases. Trimming removed 4 bases from V and 5 bases from J; junction bases left unmatched: 6. Germline values: CDR1 SGHDN, CDR2 FVKESK. This CDR3 contains 16 residues. CDR3 nucleotide sequence: TGTGCCAGCAGCCCCTGGACTAGCGGGACCAACAATGAGCAGTTCTTC. Translated: CASSPWTSGTNNEQFF.

This clone was seen once. This chain uses TRBV28 with TRBJ2-7, with 7 bases matching TRBD2. The CDR3 has 12 residues. The junction had 7 bases not matched to a gene; V was cut back by 2 bases and J by 12 bases. CDR1 and CDR2 from the germline V gene are MDHEN and SYDVKM. In DNA form, the CDR3 reads TGTGCCAGCAGTTTAGGTAGGGGAGGGTTGTACTTC. It is translated as CASSLGRGGLYF.

This clone was counted once. V gene TRBV11-3 combines with J gene TRBJ2-3, with TRBD1 matching 9 bases. Germline V gene data show CDR1 as SGHNT and CDR2 as YENEEA. J gave up 6 bases and V 1 base, and 11 bases lay outside the gene matches. The CDR3 runs 17 residues. CDR3: CASSLGSRTGAFDTQYF. The DNA for the CDR3 is TGTGCCAGCAGCTTAGGATCCCGGACAGGGGCGTTTGATACGCAGTATTTT.

V usage is TRBV5-1 and J usage is TRBJ2-1; D uncertain. Germline V gives CDR1 SGHRS, CDR2 YFSETQ. This CDR3 contains 13 residues. The V and J ends lost 0 bases and 9 bases respectively, with 10 bases between them. For the CDR3, the DNA is TGCGCCAGCAGCTTGGGATTAGAACTTGAGCAGTTCTTC. Translated, it gives CASSLGLELEQFF.

V gene TRBV6-1 combines with J gene TRBJ2-1; 8 bases map to TRBD2. This CDR3 comprises 12 residues. V lost 11 bases to trimming and J lost 11 bases; unmatched junction nucleotides: 11. Germline V gene data show CDR1 as MNHNS and CDR2 as SASEGT. CDR3 sequence (DNA): TGTGCCCTCCAGTCAGCGGGAGTTCAGCAGTTCTTC. Translating it yields CALQSAGVQQFF.

This clone has just one count. The J gene is TRBJ1-1, the V gene TRBV2; D is perhaps TRBD1 (6 bases). This CDR3 contains 13 residues. The germline V and J ends were trimmed by 7 bases and 3 bases, with 12 bases remaining between them. Per germline, CDR1 SNHLY and CDR2 FYNNEI. The CDR3 protein is CASIQGLHTEAFF. The DNA for the CDR3 is TGTGCCAGCATCCAGGGGCTACACACTGAAGCTTTCTTT.

This chain's CDR3 is CASSDRPKGTF. CDR3 DNA: TGTGCCAGCAGTGACAGACCCAAGGGCACCTTC. V usage is TRBV6-1 and J usage is TRBJ1-2, with D unclear. This CDR3 spans 11 amino acids. The V end was cut by 3 bases, the J end by 13 bases, with 12 bases between. CDR1 MNHNS and CDR2 SASEGT come from the germline V gene.

The chain employs TRBV7-9 and TRBJ2-7; 8 bases line up with TRBD1. CDR1 is SEHNR, CDR2 FQNEAQ, per germline (reference sequence). The CDR3 has 15 amino acids. V lost 4 bases to trimming and J lost 0 bases; unmatched junction nucleotides: 5. CDR3 amino acids: CASSWWDRNSYEQYF. The CDR3 DNA reads as TGTGCCAGCAGCTGGTGGGACAGGAACTCCTACGAGCAGTACTTC.

With respect to this clone: In the same sample, other DNA sequences code for this CDR3. The rearrangement joins TRBV28 to TRBJ2-3; 7 bases are a match to TRBD2. This CDR3 has 14 amino acids. The V gene's germline CDR1 is MDHEN and CDR2 SYDVKM. The J segment lost 1 base and the V segment lost 8 bases, leaving 6 bases of the junction unmatched. CDR3 residues: CASRLAGRTDTQYF. In DNA form, the CDR3 reads TGTGCCAGCCGACTAGCTGGTCGCACAGATACGCAGTATTTT.

This sequence joins TRBV19 and TRBJ2-7; 9 nucleotides line up with TRBD1. V trimming: 8 bases; J trimming: 3 bases; junction bases outside the gene matches: 5. The germline V gene has CDR1 LNHDA and CDR2 SQIVND (reference sequence). This CDR3 comprises 13 residues. DNA of the CDR3: TGTGCCAGTCGGAGGACAGGGGTCTACGAGCAGTACTTC. It specifies CASRRTGVYEQYF.

The V gene is TRBV7-9, the J gene TRBJ2-7, with 9 bases identical to TRBD1. The CDR3 has 13 residues. Germline CDR1 reads SEHNR; CDR2 reads FQNEAQ (reference sequence). The J segment lost 3 bases and the V segment lost 9 bases, leaving 6 bases of the junction unmatched. CDR3 loop: CASGTGFIYEQYF. The CDR3 nucleotides read TGTGCCAGTGGGACAGGGTTTATCTACGAGCAGTACTTC. Filled out from reference TRBV7-9 and TRBJ2-7, the complete variable domain reads DTGVSQNPRHKITKRGQNVTFRCDPISEHNRLYWYRQTLGQGPEFLTYFQNEAQLEKSRLLSDRFSAERPKGSFSTLEIQRTEQGDSAMYLCASGTGFIYEQYFGPGTRLTVT.

In this sample, this clone turned up once. The chain carries TRBV28 and TRBJ1-2; perhaps TRBD1 as D (6 bases). Germline V CDR1 and CDR2: MDHEN, SYDVKM. This CDR3 region has 13 residues. V was cut by 8 bases and J by 5 bases, with 15 bases left in between. CDR3 sequence: CASGDRLGYGYTF. In DNA, the CDR3 is TGTGCCAGCGGAGACAGGCTGGGGTATGGCTACACCTTC.

The chain combines TRBV5-1 with TRBJ2-3; 9 positions agree with TRBD2. CDR3 length: 15 amino acids. Germline V CDR1 and CDR2: SGHRS, YFSETQ. The V gene end was trimmed by 5 bases and the J gene end by 0 bases; junction bases not matched to a gene: 4. CDR3 coding DNA: TGCGCCAGCAGTAAGGGGACTAGCAGCACAGATACGCAGTATTTT. Amino acid sequence: CASSKGTSSTDTQYF.

The chain recombines TRBV6-4 with TRBJ2-1, with 7 bases aligning to TRBD2. The CDR3 spans 18 residues. V dropped 0 bases and J dropped 5; count of bases not matched to a gene: 13. Germline V gene lookup returns CDR1 MRHNA and CDR2 SNTAGT. The CDR3 DNA reads as TGTGCCAGCAGTGACTCGAAAAATCAGGCGGGAGCCGACAATGAGCAGTTCTTC. Translated, it gives CASSDSKNQAGADNEQFF.

The chain is built from TRBV13 and TRBJ2-5; D is unclear. The CDR3 sequence is 13 residues long. Germline V lookup: CDR1 PRHDT, CDR2 FYEKMQ (reference sequence). V lost 0 bases and J 2 bases, leaving 4 bases between the germline ends. CDR3 in amino acids: CASSLGLQETQYF. Written as DNA, the CDR3 is TGTGCCAGCAGCTTAGGGTTGCAAGAGACCCAGTACTTC.

This rearrangement joins TRBV28 to TRBJ1-4; TRBD1 matches at 7 bases. The germline V gene has CDR1 MDHEN and CDR2 SYDVKM. Trimming at V came to 6 bases and at J to 4 bases, leaving 11 bases not matched to a gene. The CDR3 covers 16 residues. CDR3 nucleotides: TGTGCCAGCAGACCCGGAAGGGGGCGGTTTAATGAAAAACTGTTTTTT. As protein: CASRPGRGRFNEKLFF. Full variable domain (rest looked up from reference TRBV28 and TRBJ1-4): DVKVTQSSRYLVKRTGEKVFLECVQDMDHENMFWYRQDPGLGLRLIYFSYDVKMKEKGDIPEGYSVSREKKERFSLILESASTNQTSMYLCASRPGRGRFNEKLFFGSGTQLSVL.

The CDR3 reads CASSYTRGTGNSPLHF. CDR3 DNA sequence: TGTGCCAGCAGTTACACCCGCGGGACGGGGAATTCACCCCTCCACTTT. This chain joins TRBV6-5 and TRBJ1-6, with D perhaps TRBD1 (5 bases). Trimming shortened V by 2 bases and J by 7 bases, and 15 bases separated the two germline ends. Germline assignment: CDR1 MNHEY and CDR2 SVGAGI. The CDR3 runs to 16 residues.

The chain is built from TRBV30 and TRBJ2-5, with a weak D call TRBD2 (5 bases). The germline V gene encodes CDR1 GTSNPN and CDR2 SVGIG (reference sequence). The V end was cut by 4 bases, the J end by 5 bases, with 11 bases between. The CDR3 is made up of 12 amino acids. CDR3 in amino acids: CAWNVGMETQYF. Here the CDR3 DNA reads TGTGCCTGGAACGTCGGGATGGAGACCCAGTACTTC. Supplemented by reference TRBV30 and TRBJ2-5, the full variable domain reads SQTIHQWPATLVQPVGSPLSLECTVEGTSNPNLYWYRQAAGRGLQLLFYSVGIGQISSEVPQNLSASRPQDRQFILSSKKLLLSDSGFYLCAWNVGMETQYFGPGTRLLVL.

The rearrangement links TRBV4-1 to TRBJ1-5; possibly TRBD1 for D (6 bases). This CDR3 spans 16 amino acids. Germline V gives CDR1 MGHRA, CDR2 YSYEKL. Trimming took 4 bases from V and 3 from J, leaving 16 bases between them. CDR3 sequence: CASSLFWEGVNQPQHF. In DNA form, the CDR3 reads TGCGCCAGCAGCCTTTTTTGGGAGGGGGTCAATCAGCCCCAGCATTTT.

This chain's CDR3 is CSTGQGAGTDTQYF. The CDR3 nucleotides read TGCAGCACCGGACAGGGGGCAGGGACAGATACGCAGTATTTT. The chain combines TRBV29-1 with TRBJ2-3; 11 bases are shared with TRBD1. CDR1 and CDR2 from the germline V gene are SQVTM and ANQGSEA. With V trimmed by 8 bases and J by 3 bases, 7 bases remained unmatched. This CDR3 is 14 amino acids long.